Shown below are 30 T cell receptor beta chains from a single sample sequenced in a study of tumor-infiltrating lymphocytes in primary liver carcinoma. RNA and DNA were co-extracted from about 20-30 mg of unsorted bulk tissue. TCR beta cDNA was prepared out of roughly 490 ng total RNA by means of a constant-region primer. Slightly modified ARM-PCR served as the procedure for the TCR beta libraries. These libraries came from three rounds of nested multiplex PCR. Each of the first two PCR rounds ran approximately 9 cycles with TRBV1-TRBV30 forward and C-beta reverse primers. TCRdb reanalysed the multiplex PCR reads using MiXCR and keeps one entry per CDR3 protein. The top ten clones hold around 18% of a sample with roughly 190,000 distinct CDR3 sequences, approximately 80% of them seen once. Material for sequencing was tumor tissue from primary liver carcinoma. The receptors were sampled from a man aged 35 to 55 with primary liver carcinoma and hepatitis B virus infection.

J is TRBJ1-2 and V is TRBV29-1; 8 nucleotides line up with TRBD1. CDR3 length: 12 residues. The V gene's germline CDR1 is SQVTM and CDR2 ANQGSEA. In DNA, the CDR3 is TGCAATGTGGGACAGGAGACATATGGCTACACCTTC. Translating gives CNVGQETYGYTF. The entire variable domain, with the rest obtained from reference TRBV29-1 and TRBJ1-2, is as follows: SAVISQKPSRDICQRGTSLTIQCQVDSQVTMMFWYRQQPGQSLTLIATANQGSEATYESGFVIDKFPISRPNLTFSTLTVSNMSPEDSSIYLCNVGQETYGYTFGSGTRLTVV.

With respect to this clonotype: One junction end does not reproduce the germline sequence, and a read error may be involved. The rearrangement joins TRBV6-6 to TRBJ1-6; the D is unclear. The CDR3 loop spans 14 amino acids. Germline V gene data show CDR1 as MNHNY and CDR2 as SVGAGI (reference sequence). The CDR3 loop reads CASSCSGMNSPLHF. The CDR3 region has the DNA TGTGCCAGCAGTTGCTCGGGAATGAATTCACCTCTCCACTTT.

About this clonotype itself: The CDR3 does not end in the conserved phenylalanine or tryptophan, so this is likely a read error. The chain has TRBV4-1 and TRBJ2-7, with 7 positions matching TRBD2. Germline assignment: CDR1 MGHRA and CDR2 YSYEKL. V lost 0 bases, J lost 4 bases, and 12 bases stayed unmatched. The CDR3 runs 17 residues. The CDR3 sequence is CASSQERTSGSLYEQYL. DNA for the CDR3: TGCGCCAGCAGCCAAGAAAGGACTAGTGGGAGTCTATACGAGCAGTACTTA.

The rearrangement joins TRBV4-3 to TRBJ2-6, with D possibly being TRBD1 (6 bases). Germline CDR1 and CDR2: LGHNA and YSLEER. Trimming shortened V by 10 bases and J by 2 bases, and 15 bases separated the two germline ends. The CDR3 has 15 residues. CDR3 DNA sequence: TGCGCCACCTGCCAGGGGACACCTGGGGCCAACGTCCTGACTTTC. Amino acids: CATCQGTPGANVLTF.

Notes on this clonotype: Mismatch with germline at one junction end may stem from a read error. This sequence joins TRBV10-3 and TRBJ2-7; 9 nucleotides agree with TRBD2. Germline CDR1 and CDR2: ENHRY and SYGVKD. The CDR3 loop spans 17 amino acids. The CDR3 loop is CAINESTSSGVPYEKYF. In nucleotides, the CDR3 is TGTGCCATCAATGAGTCAACATCTAGCGGGGTACCCTACGAGAAATACTTC.

Note on this clonotype: A much bigger clone sits one base away, suggesting this may be a read error. The chain carries TRBV6-4 and TRBJ2-3, with a weak D call TRBD2 (5 bases). Trimming stripped 3 bases from V and 2 bases from J, with 6 bases between. The CDR3 is 13 amino acids. Per germline, CDR1 MRHNA and CDR2 SNTAGT. The CDR3 DNA sequence: TGTGCCAGCAGTGAGACTAACACAGATACGCAGTATTTT. Amino acids: CASSETNTDTQYF.

In regard to this clonotype: This may be a read error, as it is one base from a much larger clone. The CDR3 loop is CASNRGFQQGNEQYF. The CDR3 DNA follows: TGCGCCAGCAACCGAGGATTCCAACAGGGAAATGAGCAGTACTTC. V usage is TRBV4-1 and J usage is TRBJ2-7, with a tentative D call TRBD1 (6 bases). This CDR3 contains 15 residues. Germline assignment: CDR1 MGHRA and CDR2 YSYEKL. V gave up 7 bases and J gave up 7 bases, with 23 bases separating them.

Points on this clonotype: A junction end diverges from the germline sequence, so it may reflect a read error. The chain employs TRBV6-2 or TRBV6-3 and TRBJ2-7; 13 bases map to TRBD2. CDR1 and CDR2 from the germline V gene are MNHEY and SVGEGT. The CDR3 totals 15 residues. The CDR3 DNA follows: TGTACCAGCAGACAGGGACTAGCGGGATCAAGCAAGCAGTACTTC. This codes for CTSRQGLAGSSKQYF.

As to this clonotype: At one end, the junction sequence differs from germline, possibly due to a read error. The rearrangement uses TRBV7-9 and TRBJ2-1; D unclear. Germline CDR1 SEHNR, CDR2 FQNEAQ (reference sequence). CDR3 length: 15 residues. The CDR3 nucleotides are TGTGCCACCAGTGACAATTTATCCGAAAACAATGAGCAGTTATTC. It specifies CATSDNLSENNEQLF.

This clonotype has at least ten counts. The V call is TRBV11-2, the J call TRBJ2-1, with 8 bases lining up with TRBD1. The ends lost 4 bases at V and 6 bases at J; junction bases unmatched: 8. The germline V gene encodes CDR1 SGHAT and CDR2 FQNNGV. This CDR3 has 15 amino acids. This chain's CDR3 is CASSSHQTGGNEQFF. The CDR3 DNA is TGTGCCAGCAGCTCCCATCAAACAGGGGGCAATGAGCAGTTCTTC.

The V gene is TRBV6-5, the J gene TRBJ2-1; no clear D. The CDR3 has 17 residues. Trimming stripped 0 bases from V and 1 base from J, with 13 bases between. CDR1 and CDR2 from the germline V gene are MNHEY and SVGAGI. DNA for the CDR3: TGTGCCAGCAGTTACTCAGCGCGGTGGGTGTCCTACAATGAGCAGTTCTTC. Protein sequence: CASSYSARWVSYNEQFF.

For this clonotype: Since a much larger clone is just one base distant, this may be a read error. This chain links TRBV5-1 with TRBJ1-1; no definite D call. The CDR3 loop spans 14 amino acids. Between the trimmed V and J ends, which lost 4 bases and 0 bases, there was a span of 10 bases. CDR1 and CDR2 (germline): SGHRS, YFSETQ. The CDR3 spells CASSVESLNTEAFF. Written as DNA, the CDR3 is TGCGCCAGCAGCGTGGAAAGTTTGAACACTGAAGCTTTCTTT.

In the case of this clonotype: One end of the junction does not line up with germline, which may come from a read error. The chain employs TRBV11-2 and TRBJ2-7; 9 bases are shared with TRBD1. Germline-derived CDR1 and CDR2 are SGHAT and FQNNGV. The CDR3 is made up of 15 amino acids. DNA of the CDR3: TGTGCCGGCAACTTACGATGGACAGGGGAAAACGAGCATTACTTC. As protein: CAGNLRWTGENEHYF.

This clonotype was counted ten times or more. The genes are TRBV5-1 and TRBJ2-5; the D gene is possibly TRBD2 (5 bases). V was shortened by 0 bases and J by 1 base, with 10 bases between the two germline ends. The CDR3 totals 15 residues. CDR1 is SGHRS and CDR2 is YFSETQ in the germline V gene. CDR3 DNA sequence: TGCGCCAGCAGCTTGGCCATGCTAGCCCAAGAGACCCAGTACTTC. Translation: CASSLAMLAQETQYF.

In this sample, this clonotype turned up a few times. Because it lacks the conserved phenylalanine or tryptophan at the end, this CDR3 is likely a read error. J is TRBJ1-2 and V is TRBV6-1, with a weak D call TRBD1 (6 bases). Germline CDR1 and CDR2: MNHNS and SASEGT. Between the trimmed V and J ends, which lost 5 bases and 5 bases, there was a span of 12 bases. This CDR3 has 13 amino acids. For the CDR3, the DNA is TGTGCCAGCAGTACAGGACAGTCATATGGCTACACCCTC. Translated, it gives CASSTGQSYGYTL.

As regards this clonotype: The junction departs from germline at one end; a sequencing error may be responsible. V is TRBV29-1 and J is TRBJ2-2; the match to TRBD2 covers 7 bases. The CDR3 contains 15 residues. Germline lookup yields CDR1 SQVTM and CDR2 ANQGSEA. The CDR3 DNA reads TGCAACGTTGATCGTCCGGGAGGAGGCACCGGGAAGCTGTTTTTT. Encoded protein: CNVDRPGGGTGKLFF.

V and J are TRBV6-1 and TRBJ2-7, with D tentatively TRBD1 or TRBD2 (5 bases each). Germline V gives CDR1 MNHNS, CDR2 SASEGT. V lost 3 bases and J lost 0, with 15 bases in between. This CDR3 has 16 amino acids. The CDR3 DNA sequence: TGTGCCAGCAGTGAGGATTCAGGTGGGGGCTCCTACGAGCAGTACTTC. Protein: CASSEDSGGGSYEQYF.

Regarding this clonotype: The junction differs from germline at one of its ends, possibly a read error. The chain couples TRBV29-1 to TRBJ2-5; no clear D. The CDR3 consists of 13 residues. Germline V gene data show CDR1 as SQVTM and CDR2 as ANQGSEA. The CDR3 spells CSIEASVHEAQYF. The CDR3 DNA follows: TGCAGCATTGAAGCCTCGGTACATGAGGCCCAGTACTTC.

As regards this clonotype: At one end, the junction sequence differs from germline, possibly due to a read error. The chain combines TRBV5-6 with TRBJ2-6, with unresolved D. Germline CDR1 and CDR2: SGHDT and YYEEEE. The CDR3 contains 15 residues. This CDR3 reads CARRKYVSGTNVLTF. DNA for the CDR3: TGTGCCAGGAGGAAGTACGTTTCTGGGACCAACGTCCTGACTTTC.

A single count supports this clonotype. A much more abundant neighbour one base away suggests this may be a read error. The chain is built from TRBV6-4 and TRBJ2-3, with 7 nucleotides matching TRBD1. Germline lookup yields CDR1 MRHNA and CDR2 SNTAGT. The length of the CDR3 is 13 residues. The CDR3 sequence: CASSDTGTDTQNF. The CDR3 DNA sequence: TGTGCCAGCAGTGACACAGGGACAGATACGCAGAATTTT.

This clonotype has only one observation. The chain is built from TRBV29-1 and TRBJ2-1, with 8 bases matching TRBD1. Germline CDR1 is SQVTM and CDR2 is ANQGSEA. V gave up 3 bases and J gave up 10 bases; unmatched junction bases: 14. There are 15 residues in the CDR3. CDR3 sequence reads: CSVEFGAGGFYEQFF. In DNA form, the CDR3 reads TGCAGCGTTGAGTTCGGAGCAGGGGGCTTTTACGAGCAGTTCTTC.

Regarding this clonotype: A much larger clone differs by one base, so this may be a read error. The CDR3 DNA is TGTGCCACCGAAAGACAGGGAGTAAGCATTCAGTACTTC. Amino acid sequence: CATERQGVSIQYF. V usage is TRBV28 and J usage is TRBJ2-4; 7 bases agree with TRBD1. CDR1 is MDHEN and CDR2 is SYDVKM in the germline V gene. CDR3 length equals 13 residues. J was trimmed by 9 bases and V by 10 bases; bases with no gene match: 12.

Worth noting for this clonotype: This may come from a read error, since a much larger clone is one base off. The chain has TRBV30 and TRBJ2-7; D ambiguous. V was pared by 2 bases and J by 5 bases, with 10 bases between. The CDR3 is made up of 12 amino acids. Germline V gene data show CDR1 as GTSNPN and CDR2 as SVGIG (reference sequence). CDR3 region: CAWSTLLNEQYF. The DNA of the CDR3 is TGTGCCTGGAGTACCCTCCTCAACGAGCAGTACTTC.

The chain uses TRBV10-3 and TRBJ2-2; tentatively, D is TRBD1 (5 bases). Germline V gene data show CDR1 as ENHRY and CDR2 as SYGVKD. This CDR3 is 15 amino acids long. V was cut by 3 bases and J by 1 base, with 9 bases left in between. Written as DNA, the CDR3 is TGTGCCATCAGTGAACAACAGGAGAACACCGGGGAGCTGTTTTTT. Translating it yields CAISEQQENTGELFF.

The chain is built from TRBV11-2 and TRBJ1-5; the D is unclear. Germline lookup yields CDR1 SGHAT and CDR2 FQNNGV. V lost 9 bases to trimming and J lost 5 bases, with 14 bases between them. The CDR3 consists of 13 residues. The CDR3 region is CASSLDRDQPQHF. The CDR3 nucleotides read TGTGCCAGTAGCCTGGACCGCGATCAGCCCCAGCATTTT.

As DNA, the CDR3 is TGCAGTGCCCGCGACCCTGCGTGGGGGAATGAGCAGTTCTTC. This translates into CSARDPAWGNEQFF. The chain joins TRBV20-1 to TRBJ2-1; possibly TRBD1 or TRBD2 for D (5 bases each). This CDR3 is built from 14 residues. Per the germline V gene, CDR1 is DFQATT and CDR2 is SNEGSKA (reference sequence). Between the trimmed V and J ends, which lost 6 bases and 7 bases, there was a span of 19 bases.

With regard to this clonotype: At one of its ends the junction is not consistent with the germline gene, which may arise from a read error. The chain has TRBV12-3 or TRBV12-4 and TRBJ2-5; weak D call: TRBD1 (6 bases). CDR3 length: 14 amino acids. The DNA for the CDR3 is TGTGCCAGCAGTACCGAGACAGGCGGAGATACCCAGAACTTC. As protein: CASSTETGGDTQNF.

The chain links TRBV29-1 to TRBJ2-7; possibly TRBD1 for D (6 bases). This CDR3 is 12 amino acids long. Per the germline V gene, CDR1 is SQVTM and CDR2 is ANQGSEA. V was clipped by 8 bases and J by 6 bases, with 17 bases between them. CDR3 in amino acids: CSWTAQGGEQYF. The CDR3 DNA reads TGCAGCTGGACAGCCCAAGGGGGCGAGCAGTACTTC.

Worth noting for this clonotype: This could be a read error, since a much larger clone is one nucleotide away. The CDR3 DNA reads as TGTGCCAGCAGCTTAGTAGCGAGAGGGCGTAATGAGCAGTTCTTC. It translates to CASSLVARGRNEQFF. The chain links TRBV7-9 to TRBJ2-1, with D perhaps matching TRBD2 (5 bases). CDR3 size: 15 residues. Germline V CDR1 and CDR2: SEHNR, FQNEAQ (reference sequence). Trimming pared 1 base from V and 7 bases from J, leaving 14 bases between.

With respect to this clonotype: Mismatch with germline at one junction end may stem from a read error. The chain joins TRBV4-1 to TRBJ2-5; unclear D gene. Looked up from germline, CDR1 is MGHRA and CDR2 is YSYEKL. The CDR3 spans 14 residues. This CDR3 is CASSQREGQETQHF. DNA for the CDR3: TGCGCCAGCAGCCAAAGGGAAGGTCAAGAGACACAGCACTTC.